This T cell receptor (beta chain) was captured in a study of cytomegalovirus exposure and HLA in healthy donors (dated by TCRdb to about 2017). A note on the overall study: In an earlier analysis of 587 of the donors, 250 to 350 Gb of sequence data and roughly 100 million unique TCR beta sequences from about 190 million T cells were reported. All discovery cohort repertoires had been generated on a single sequencing platform. Alongside the repertoire data, information on donor age, sex, ethnicity and CMV serostatus was compiled. A later genetic analysis used genome-wide SNP genotypes for about three fifths of the 666 donors, treating that subset as a discovery cohort. Roughly 5 DR-DQ haplotypes were handled as single units for association and clustering, since linkage in the cohort was strong. Class I and class II HLA loci were covered by the typing at four-digit resolution. Along with the roughly 710-subject first cohort, a separate validation cohort of over 90 different subjects was used. To predict cytomegalovirus infection status, the study brought together high-throughput TCR immunosequencing, statistical association of individual TCRs with disease status, and machine learning. A later analysis re-analyzed previously published TCR beta repertoires from about 730 donors and added high-resolution HLA genotyping to study TCR occurrence patterns. Using immunosequencing, the study profiled T cell repertoires from 666 subjects and related those repertoires to cytomegalovirus serostatus. An earlier analysis of roughly 600 of the donors used high-throughput TCR beta sequencing to judge whether each TCR beta V gene segment behaved as functional or pseudogenic. Among the roughly 390 genotyped donors, approximately 81% belonged to the genetic ancestry cluster associated with self-reported Caucasian donors. An early release covering more than 500 HLA-typed donors comprised approximately 300 gigabases of sequencing data and around 80 million unique TCR sequences. The study aimed to test whether cataloging public T cell receptors could reveal signatures of past pathogen exposure. Among about 400 genotyped donors of the cohort, an average of roughly 230,000 unique TCR beta nucleotide sequences was sequenced per donor, of which approximately 19% were non-productive. Rather than using new phenotypic data, the later analysis identified candidate immune exposures from TCR beta sequences and from how often those sequences occurred across donors. Typing coverage differed by locus: A, B, C, DRB1 and DQB1 were typed in roughly 620-640 donors, DQA1 in 500 to 550, DPA1 in some 600, and DPB1 in 450 to 480. What the authors observed across the whole study: The authors suggested that the approach could potentially be generalized to other disease states and immunological phenotypes. In a later analysis, several top co-occurrence clusters were reported to appear linked to parvovirus B19, influenza, CMV and Epstein-Barr virus. Because HLA typing was missing for some donors at each locus, association tests included only the typed subset. Only TCR beta chains were sequenced in this cohort, and the absence of alpha or paired-chain data limited detectable features. When HLA alleles, especially DR and DQ, strongly co-occurred, TCR associations were difficult to assign to individual alleles. Across donors, most TCR sequences were observed very rarely, whereas some public TCRs were present in many individuals. Cytomegalovirus status was reported to be diagnosed by the classifier with high specificity and sensitivity in both the original and validation cohorts. In a later genetic analysis, fewer N-insertions in productive TCRs were reported among donors in an Asian-associated ancestry cluster than the approximately 710-donor mean. A cluster of highly shared sequence variants was judged likely to be a technical artifact of the sequencing pipeline. In a later genetic analysis, a missense DCLRE1C variant was associated with V-gene and J-gene trimming of TCR beta chains, and the association was replicated in an independent cohort. Sequencing depth was assumed to be roughly uniform across donors in the presence/absence analyses, though that assumption may not hold. Correlated functional status among segregating V segments might be attributable to linkage disequilibrium, but an unknown experimental factor could not be ruled out. Three of the identified cytomegalovirus-associated TCR beta chains were confirmed in vitro to be specific for cytomegalovirus antigens. For the cohort, immune exposure information was limited to CMV serostatus. The earlier analysis of 587 of the donors excluded around 17 rarely observed V segments, including chromosome 9 orphons, because counts were too low. A later analysis found that TCR association rates varied across HLA loci, with DRB1 alleles showing the most associated TCRs and HLA-C alleles the fewest. A further reported finding was that TCR beta sequences accurately predicted the HLA-A and HLA-B alleles for most subjects in the first cohort. A later analysis found that most CMV-associated TCR beta chains appeared HLA-restricted, with HLA associations seemingly driven largely by CMV exposure. The 87-base-pair reads could not distinguish some IMGT-functional V segments, including TRBV6-2 and TRBV6-3, so those segments were excluded. The study gave a list of around 170 TCR beta chains associated with cytomegalovirus. In an earlier analysis of some 500 of the donors, most TCR beta V segments were observed in productive rearrangements about 90% or about 30% of the time, broadly matching IMGT annotations. In a later analysis, 15,000 to 20,000 TCR beta sequences were associated with specific HLA alleles at a false discovery rate of 0.05. In a later analysis, HLA-associated TCR beta chains were found to be more clonally expanded and to have lower generation probabilities than equally common non-associated chains.

The cohort consisted of hundreds of healthy bone marrow donors. At the time of sampling, all cohort members were nominally healthy, though unrecorded immune exposures were likely present. The donor was CMV seronegative and belonged to the group of 352 seronegative cohort members. Every donor gave a peripheral blood sample, and the peripheral blood mononuclear cells from that sample were used for TCR beta sequencing. Genomic DNA was extracted from the blood cell samples with the Qiagen DNeasy Blood Extraction Kit. As to this clone: Its antigen is not yet known. No much larger clone exists at a distance of one base, and base qualities are not known.

The CDR3 covers 13 residues, taking in both the cysteine and the phenylalanine. The only DNA kept is the CDR3, 39 bases in frame from the first base. Germline trimming amounts to 5 bases on V and 8 bases on J, with 3 as the count of junction bases outside the gene matches. CDR1 and CDR2, looked up from the germline V gene (reference sequence), are GTSNPN and SVGIG. Receptor libraries were prepared by the immunoSEQ multiplex PCR assay. For the multiplex PCR, a mixture combining 60 forward primers for TCR Vbeta segments and 13 reverse primers for TCR Jbeta segments was used. A multiplex PCR assay on genomic DNA amplified the CDR3 region of rearranged TCR beta genes. On the Illumina HiSeq System, the amplified TCR beta libraries were sequenced as 87-base-pair reads. In the original analysis: A later analysis tallied 70 million to 100 million unique TCR beta chains across the 666 repertoires, and about 12 million of those chains were shared by two or more donors. Raw reads were error-corrected and collapsed into unique sequences with a nearest-neighbor algorithm that merged closely related sequences to remove PCR and sequencing errors. To assign V, D and J gene segments, CDR3 sequences were aligned to IMGT reference sequences. For a sequence to be retained, at least a six-nucleotide match to both a V gene segment and a J gene segment was required. A rearrangement was called productive if the CDR3 had no stop codons and remained in frame with V and J, and every other rearrangement was called non-productive. CDR3 was defined according to IMGT convention as the region running from the second conserved V-encoded cysteine to the conserved J-encoded phenylalanine. Sequences without an unambiguous match to a single V gene segment were excluded from the earlier analysis of about 640 of the donors. An earlier analysis of a few hundred of the donors called V segments functional above 56.7% productive rearrangements and segregating when the between-donor standard deviation exceeded 5%. To diagnose cytomegalovirus status from the catalog of TCR beta chain sequences, a statistical classification framework was built. In a later analysis, TCR nucleotide sequences were compared against IMGT/GENE-DB human TR gene sequences so that V and J genes could be assigned. Using the TCRdist pipeline, a later analysis assigned CDR3 sequences along with most-parsimonious VDJ recombination scenarios. A later analysis defined each TCR beta chain by its CDR3 amino acid sequence plus V-gene family, and excluded reads lacking a unique V-gene family. As a way to deal with suspected cross-contamination and a sequencing artifact, a later analysis dropped more than 500 nucleotide sequences that were highly shared and had low generation probability. In a later analysis, a clonal expansion index was calculated for each public chain from normalized within-repertoire ranks of inferred template counts. A later analysis computed generation probabilities with a VDJ recombination model fitted to out-of-frame rearrangements, and checked the results against IGoR. In a later analysis, hypergeometric tests were used to score TCR-TCR, TCR-HLA and TCR-CMV co-occurrence, with a repertoire-size bias correction applied to TCR pairs. To estimate false discovery rates, a later analysis permuted the HLA or CMV assignments 20 times. In a later analysis, co-occurring TCRs were grouped with DBSCAN, and TCRdist sequence similarity was added when clustering was performed within HLA-allele-positive subsets. For co-occurrence clustering, repertoires with fewer than 30,000 or more than 120,000 public chains were excluded, along with four to six repertoires with anomalous nucleotide sharing. The table was pulled from immuneACCESS by TCRdb, which kept in-frame rearrangements only. Such tables lose some clones; where checked, under half of the loss comes from unresolved V genes, and the rest has no known cause. D and trimming were read from the DNA, whereas the V and J calls and clone size are those reported in that table. The sample table holds more than 80,000 clones, of which roughly 70% were seen once. Approximately 2.9% of the sample belongs to the ten largest clones.

Here the chain combines TRBV30 and TRBJ2-3, and 14 junction bases match TRBD2. This receptor was taken from a man aged 50 to 60 in good health and CMV-seronegative. The specimen was PBMCs. The CDR3 protein sequence reads: CAWSTSGGATQYF. DNA sequence: TGTGCCTGGTCGACTAGCGGGGGGGCTACGCAGTATTTT.